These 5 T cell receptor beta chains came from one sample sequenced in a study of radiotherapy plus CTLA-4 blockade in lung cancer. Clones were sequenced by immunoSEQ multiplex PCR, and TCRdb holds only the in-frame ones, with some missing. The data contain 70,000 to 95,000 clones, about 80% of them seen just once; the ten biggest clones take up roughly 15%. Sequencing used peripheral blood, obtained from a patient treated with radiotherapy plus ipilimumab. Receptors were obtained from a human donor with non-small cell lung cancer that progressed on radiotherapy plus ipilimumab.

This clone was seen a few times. The CDR3 coding sequence is TGCGCCAGCAGCTTGACAGGGGGCGGCTACAATGGCTACACCTTC. It yields the protein CASSLTGGGYNGYTF. The gene calls are TRBV5-1 and TRBJ1-2; TRBD1 matches 9 bases. This CDR3 has 15 amino acids. Germline-derived CDR1 and CDR2 are SGHRS and YFSETQ. Losses at the gene ends were 1 base for V and 6 bases for J; bases not matched to a gene: 7.

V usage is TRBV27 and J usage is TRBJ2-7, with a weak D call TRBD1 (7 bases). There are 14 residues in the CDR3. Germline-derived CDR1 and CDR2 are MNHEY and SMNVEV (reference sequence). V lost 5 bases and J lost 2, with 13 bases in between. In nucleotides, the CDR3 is TGTGCCAGCAGTCTGCGGGACAGCCCCTACGAGCAGTACTTC. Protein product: CASSLRDSPYEQYF.

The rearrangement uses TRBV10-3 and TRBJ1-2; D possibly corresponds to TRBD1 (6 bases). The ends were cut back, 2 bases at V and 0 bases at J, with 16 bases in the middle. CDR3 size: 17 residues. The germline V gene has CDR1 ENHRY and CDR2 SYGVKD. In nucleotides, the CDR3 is TGTGCCATCAGTGAGGTTACCATCAGGGGAGCTAACTATGGCTACACCTTC. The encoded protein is CAISEVTIRGANYGYTF.

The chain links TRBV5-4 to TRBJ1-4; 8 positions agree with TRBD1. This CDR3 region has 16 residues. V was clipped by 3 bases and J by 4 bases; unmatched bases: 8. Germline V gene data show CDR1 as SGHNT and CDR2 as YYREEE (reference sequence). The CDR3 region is CASSSRQGRGNEKLFF. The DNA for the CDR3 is TGTGCCAGCAGCTCACGACAGGGGCGAGGTAATGAAAAACTGTTTTTT.

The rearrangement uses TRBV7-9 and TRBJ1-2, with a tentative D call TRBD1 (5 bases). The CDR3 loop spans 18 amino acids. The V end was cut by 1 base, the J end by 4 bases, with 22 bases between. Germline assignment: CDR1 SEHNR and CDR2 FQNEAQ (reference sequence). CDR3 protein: CASSLDVRQGAYAYGYTF. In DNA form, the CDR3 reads TGTGCCAGCAGCTTAGACGTTAGGCAGGGCGCGTACGCCTATGGCTACACCTTC.